This record covers a single T cell receptor beta chain. In the original analysis: Estimated nucleated cell counts came from reference gene primer amplification. The protocol was immunoSEQ multiplex PCR, while the TCRdb copy is restricted to in-frame clones and leaves out a portion. Clone size and the V and J calls come from that table; the DNA yielded D and trimming. The table includes fewer than 15,000 clones, roughly 78% detected once. Trimming removed 4 bases at V and 6 bases at J, with 13 bases between. Germline CDR1 reads SQVTM; CDR2 reads ANQGSEA. The CDR3 is 13 residues long. The sample comes from a study of blood T cell repertoires in COVID-19. For the study at large: Acute and convalescent COVID-19 specimens originated in the United States, Italy and Spain.

This sequence joins TRBV29-1 and TRBJ2-1; D is possibly TRBD1 (6 bases). The receptor was derived from a human donor in a cohort sampled during active COVID-19. The material sequenced was peripheral blood. The CDR3 loop reads CSVVQGSPNEQFF. CDR3 in DNA: TGCAGCGTTGTACAGGGATCCCCCAATGAGCAGTTCTTC.